This T cell receptor (beta chain) derives from a study of Graves' ophthalmopathy and Graves' hyperthyroidism. This clonotype was seen at least ten times. Between the trimmed V and J ends, which lost 0 bases and 4 bases, there was a span of 12 bases. The CDR3 sequence is 15 residues long. CDR1 and CDR2 from the germline V gene are MNHEY and SMNVEV (reference sequence). Amplification of TCR beta CDR3 regions used RNA transcripts. HTBI primers primed a first-round RT-PCR, and a second-round multiplex PCR followed. MiXCR, run by TCRdb on the multiplex PCR reads, gives a single entry per CDR3 protein. The table lists 300,000 to 400,000 distinct CDR3 sequences, roughly 17% of them singletons, with roughly an eighth in the top ten. Excluded: other autoimmune disease, uncontrolled infection, pregnancy or lactation. The evidence that diagnosis relied on was clinical symptoms, serum thyroxine, TRAb, thyroid ultrasound and orbital computed tomography. The PBMCs originated from more than 8 ml of fresh peripheral blood.

This rearrangement joins TRBV27 to TRBJ1-1; no clear D. Sequencing was carried out using peripheral blood. This sequence was found in an adult man with Graves' ophthalmopathy. Here the CDR3 reads CASSLSSHSGTEAFF. CDR3 in DNA: TGTGCCAGCAGTTTATCTTCCCATTCGGGCACTGAAGCTTTCTTT.